This record concerns one T cell receptor (beta chain) sequence. This clone has only one observation. The target of this receptor is not known. Per-base qualities were not stored, and no clone one base away is much larger. For CDR1 and CDR2, the germline V gene (reference sequence) lists MNHEY and SMNVEV. Relative to germline, V is missing 5 bases and J is missing 3 bases, with 6 bases of the junction outside any gene match. CDR3 length: 14 amino acids, cysteine to phenylalanine. Just CDR3 DNA is preserved here, 42 bases in frame from base 1. TCRbeta CDR3 regions were amplified from genomic DNA by means of the immunoSEQ Assay, a bias-controlled multiplex PCR. In the authors' own workflow: Within the assay, amplification of reference gene primers was used to estimate how many nucleated cells each sample contained. To quantify the absolute abundance of each unique TCRbeta CDR3 rearrangement, sequence reads were collapsed and filtered. For each sample, productive Simpson clonality was calculated as the square root of Simpson's diversity index over productive rearrangements. As stored in TCRdb, this immuneACCESS dataset retains in-frame rearrangements with V and J assigned. A fraction of the clones does not appear; measured against another copy, unresolved V genes explain less than half of the discrepancy, and the remainder lacks a known reason. V, J and clone size reflect that table, while D and trimming were determined from the DNA. The sample table shows roughly 160,000 clones, and about 86% are seen once. Roughly 11% of the sample comes from the top ten.

The collaborating institutions used their own protocols to collect whole blood in K2EDTA tubes. Collaborator samples were shipped for TCRbeta analysis as frozen whole blood, isolated PBMCs, or DNA extracted from either sample type. The sample belongs to a study of blood T cell repertoires in COVID-19 (TCRdb year 2020). At the level of the whole study: The collaborator samples originated in the United States, Italy and Spain and spanned the acute and convalescent phases of COVID-19. The prospective study material was composed of cDNA or gDNA derived from T cells, B-cell-depleted T cells, or PBMCs. Subjects who had been exposed to COVID-19, were actively infected with it, or had recovered from it provided the deeply sampled blood TCRbeta repertoires that made up the dataset. A freely available public database, intended as a resource for researchers studying the immune response to SARS-CoV-2, is where the repertoires were released. Samples were obtained from the ongoing ImmuneRACE study (first 160 participants) and from over a thousand subjects provided by 6 global collaborators. Sample metadata almost always included a de-identified subject ID, COVID-19 status, age in years and sex. Where available, HLA class I and class II types were taken from metadata supplied by the sample provider and were not determined by assay-based typing. Points the paper makes about the study in general: Clinical and demographic metadata were provided uncurated, with the amount varying by source and participant.

The chain joins TRBV27 to TRBJ2-7; 8 nucleotides in the junction match TRBD2. This TCR came from a man between 65 and 79 years old with active or convalescent COVID-19. The sample consisted of peripheral blood. The DNA sequence reads TGTGCCAGCAGTCGTCGCGGGAGGATCTACGAGCAGTACTTC. Protein translation: CASSRRGRIYEQYF.